Following are 22 T cell receptor beta chains from one sample sequenced in a study of T-cell reconstitution after alpha-beta-depleted transplantation in children. The library targeted TCRbeta and was prepared with unique molecular identifiers. TCRdb redid the calling of the PCR reads with MiXCR, one entry per CDR3 protein. The table shows roughly 98,000 distinct CDR3 sequences, with around 16% occurring only once. The sample in question was PBMCs, mostly from graft donor cells, obtained 180 days after TCRalphabeta/CD19-depleted stem cell transplant. Receptors were obtained from a male patient aged 2-15 years who had a stem cell transplant for acute lymphoblastic leukemia, so the T cells may come from the graft donor.

This clonotype was counted only a few times. This rearrangement joins TRBV20-1 to TRBJ1-3; possible D gene TRBD1, 5 bases. The germline V and J ends were trimmed by 0 bases and 3 bases, with 9 bases remaining between them. Germline CDR1 DFQATT, CDR2 SNEGSKA (reference sequence). This CDR3 spans 14 amino acids. This chain's CDR3 is CSARDGASGNTIYF. The CDR3 nucleotides are TGCAGTGCTAGAGATGGGGCAAGTGGAAACACCATATATTTT.

The chain's CDR3 is CSARSGTGGPPDTQYF. The CDR3, as DNA: TGCAGTGCTAGATCCGGGACAGGGGGACCCCCAGATACGCAGTATTTT. V gene TRBV20-1 combines with J gene TRBJ2-3, with TRBD1 identical over 11 bases. The CDR3 runs 16 residues. Germline-derived CDR1 and CDR2 are DFQATT and SNEGSKA (reference sequence). The junction had 8 bases not matched to a gene; V was cut back by 2 bases and J by 4 bases.

This sequence joins TRBV29-1 and TRBJ2-1, with 13 bases that match TRBD2. After removal of 4 bases from V and 9 bases from J, the junction contained 6 bases not matched to a gene. CDR1 and CDR2 (germline): SQVTM, ANQGSEA. The CDR3 covers 14 residues. The CDR3 protein is CSVALLAGGPEQFF. Here the CDR3 DNA reads TGCAGCGTTGCTTTACTAGCGGGGGGGCCTGAGCAGTTCTTC.

The table lists this clonotype with many counts. The chain recombines TRBV6-1 with TRBJ1-1; D remains unclear. The germline CDR1 and CDR2 sequences are MNHNS and SASEGT. The CDR3 loop spans 15 amino acids. Trimming pared 5 bases from V and 1 base from J, leaving 14 bases between. The CDR3 sequence is CASSKGMRENTEAFF. CDR3 coding DNA: TGTGCCAGCAGTAAAGGGATGAGGGAGAACACTGAAGCTTTCTTT.

This clonotype has only a few counts. The chain uses TRBV10-3 and TRBJ2-7; 7 bases are shared with TRBD1. The CDR3 length is 14 residues. V lost 5 bases, J lost 6 bases, and 10 bases stayed unmatched. Per the germline V gene, CDR1 is ENHRY and CDR2 is SYGVKD. The CDR3 DNA sequence: TGTGCCATCAGTAGGAAGACCGACAGGGTCGAGCAGTACTTC. It encodes CAISRKTDRVEQYF.

This clonotype turned up a few times. This chain joins TRBV5-1 and TRBJ1-4; the D gene is possibly TRBD1 (5 bases). The CDR3 contains 16 residues. CDR1 and CDR2 from the germline V gene are SGHRS and YFSETQ. V was clipped by 4 bases and J by 4 bases, with 17 bases between them. CDR3 coding DNA: TGCGCCAGCAGCGTCGCAGGGAGTGGGGGTAATGAAAAACTGTTTTTT. It yields the protein CASSVAGSGGNEKLFF.

This clonotype was observed a few times. The chain is built from TRBV5-5 and TRBJ2-3; D is unresolved. V shed 0 bases and J shed 2 bases, with 10 bases lying between them. The CDR3 loop spans 15 amino acids. CDR1 is SGHKS, CDR2 YYEKEE, per germline (reference sequence). The CDR3 sequence: CASSLGTALTDTQYF. The CDR3 DNA is TGTGCCAGCAGCTTGGGAACAGCCCTCACAGATACGCAGTATTTT.

This chain connects TRBV27 to TRBJ2-4; perhaps D is TRBD1 or TRBD2 (5 bases each). The CDR3 length is 14 residues. With 2 bases removed from V and 9 bases from J, the gap between germline ends came to 14 bases. Germline V CDR1 and CDR2: MNHEY, SMNVEV (reference sequence). CDR3 bases: TGTGCCAGCAGTTTACGTACTAGGGGCGGCATTCAGTACTTC. Translating gives CASSLRTRGGIQYF.

The chain uses TRBV3-1 and TRBJ2-7; no clear D gene. Trimming removed 5 bases from V and 0 bases from J, with 5 bases in between. CDR1 is LGHDT and CDR2 is YNNKEL in the germline V gene (reference sequence). The CDR3 has 12 residues. CDR3 amino acids: CASSKRSYEQYF. DNA for the CDR3: TGTGCCAGCAGCAAACGCTCCTACGAGCAGTACTTC.

This clonotype was recorded a few times. The CDR3 region is CASSLLQETQYF. CDR3 coding DNA: TGTGCCAGCAGCCTACTACAAGAGACCCAGTACTTC. V and J are TRBV12-3 or TRBV12-4 and TRBJ2-5; no clear D gene. The CDR3 consists of 12 residues. The V end was cut by 6 bases, the J end by 2 bases, with 7 bases between.

The chain uses TRBV7-9 and TRBJ2-1; tentative D call: TRBD1 (5 bases). V gave up 3 bases and J gave up 0 bases, with 15 bases separating them. CDR1 SEHNR and CDR2 FQNEAQ come from the germline V gene (reference sequence). This CDR3 region has 17 residues. CDR3 sequence: CASSLGQGFPSYNEQFF. CDR3 nucleotide sequence: TGTGCCAGCAGCTTGGGTCAGGGCTTCCCCTCCTACAATGAGCAGTTCTTC.

This clonotype was seen a few times. V gene TRBV12-3 or TRBV12-4 combines with J gene TRBJ2-3, with D perhaps TRBD2 (6 bases). The V gene lost 4 bases and the J gene lost 4 bases, with 9 bases spanning the gap. The CDR3 spans 13 residues. The CDR3 region has the DNA TGTGCCAGCAGTTGGGACTTTTCAGATACGCAGTATTTT. It encodes CASSWDFSDTQYF.

A few counts support this clonotype. The CDR3 DNA reads as TGCAGTGCTAGCCGTGCACAGGGATCTCTCTATAGCAATCAGCCCCAGCATTTT. Translated, it gives CSASRAQGSLYSNQPQHF. The chain has TRBV20-1 and TRBJ1-5, with D possibly being TRBD1 (6 bases). Germline-derived CDR1 and CDR2 are DFQATT and SNEGSKA (reference sequence). V was cut by 3 bases and J by 0 bases, with 21 bases left in between. This CDR3 is built from 18 residues.

This clonotype was counted only a few times. This sequence joins TRBV11-2 and TRBJ2-7, with 12 bases lining up with TRBD1. With V trimmed by 5 bases and J by 6 bases, 11 bases remained unmatched. This CDR3 comprises 16 residues. Per the germline V gene, CDR1 is SGHAT and CDR2 is FQNNGV. The CDR3, as DNA: TGTGCCAGCAGCCTCTCCCCCGGGGACAGGGGGCGCGAGCAGTACTTC. Residues: CASSLSPGDRGREQYF.

This clonotype came up many times. V and J are TRBV4-3 and TRBJ2-3; D may correspond to TRBD1 or TRBD2 (5 bases each). Per the germline V gene, CDR1 is LGHNA and CDR2 is YSLEER. V shed 0 bases and J shed 0 bases, with 10 bases lying between them. This CDR3 has 16 residues. The CDR3 loop is CASSQDYRDSTDTQYF. The CDR3, as DNA: TGCGCCAGCAGCCAAGATTATCGGGACAGCACAGATACGCAGTATTTT.

This clonotype showed up just a few times. The chain has TRBV3-1 and TRBJ1-2, with D possibly being TRBD1 (5 bases). The CDR3 is 17 residues long. Trimming shortened V by 0 bases and J by 8 bases, and 22 bases separated the two germline ends. Germline lookup yields CDR1 LGHDT and CDR2 YNNKEL (reference sequence). The DNA of the CDR3 is TGTGCCAGCAGCCAAGATGGGACTTTTGCATTTGAGTACGGCTACACCTTC. This codes for CASSQDGTFAFEYGYTF.

Notes on this clonotype: One end of the junction fails to match germline, which may point to a read error. This chain joins TRBV6-5 and TRBJ2-1; D is unclear. The length of the CDR3 is 17 residues. Germline V gives CDR1 MNHEY, CDR2 SVGAGI. For the CDR3, the DNA is TGTGCTAGCAGTTATGGTAAAACCGGACCCCCCTACAATGAGCAGTTCTTC. Its translation: CASSYGKTGPPYNEQFF.

This clonotype has at least ten counts. DNA of the CDR3: TGTGCCAGCAGCTTAGGGATCCAGGGAGGGGTGAACACCGGGGAGCTGTTTTTT. Protein product: CASSLGIQGGVNTGELFF. The chain couples TRBV11-2 to TRBJ2-2; 7 nucleotides agree with TRBD2. The germline CDR1 and CDR2 sequences are SGHAT and FQNNGV. After removal of 1 base from V and 1 base from J, the junction contained 9 bases not matched to a gene. The CDR3 length is 18 residues.

This rearrangement joins TRBV20-1 to TRBJ2-3, with D tentatively TRBD1 (5 bases). V dropped 6 bases and J dropped 3 bases, with 19 bases sitting between them. The CDR3 is made up of 15 amino acids. The germline V gene encodes CDR1 DFQATT and CDR2 SNEGSKA (reference sequence). The CDR3 DNA is TGCAGTGCGACCCTTCGGCAGGGCGTTACAGATACGCAGTATTTT. Protein product: CSATLRQGVTDTQYF.

The J gene is TRBJ2-5, the V gene TRBV20-1; D may match TRBD1 or TRBD2 (5 bases each). CDR1 is DFQATT, CDR2 SNEGSKA, per germline (reference sequence). The CDR3 totals 13 residues. Trimming cost V 1 base and J 5 bases, with 11 bases left between them. The CDR3 protein is CSARGRGGETQYF. The CDR3 DNA sequence: TGCAGTGCTAGAGGAAGGGGCGGGGAGACCCAGTACTTC.

The chain couples TRBV5-1 to TRBJ2-6, with TRBD1 matching 12 bases. Trimming cost V 6 bases and J 4 bases; bases outside gene matches: 5. The CDR3 covers 16 residues. Germline-derived CDR1 and CDR2 are SGHRS and YFSETQ. The chain's CDR3 is CASTGTGGTGANVLTF. As DNA, the CDR3 is TGCGCCAGCACCGGGACAGGGGGCACCGGGGCCAACGTCCTGACTTTC.

This chain uses TRBV18 with TRBJ2-7, with 9 nucleotides matching TRBD1. The V gene's germline CDR1 is KGHSH and CDR2 LQKENI. The CDR3 runs 15 residues. After removal of 3 bases from V and 5 bases from J, the junction contained 8 bases not matched to a gene. In nucleotides, the CDR3 is TGTGCCAGCTCACCCCTCGGGACAGGGAACCACGAGCAGTACTTC. This codes for CASSPLGTGNHEQYF. The whole variable domain, filled in from reference TRBV18 and TRBJ2-7, reads NAGVMQNPRHLVRRRGQEARLRCSPMKGHSHVYWYRQLPEEGLKFMVYLQKENIIDESGMPKERFSAEFPKEGPSILRIQQVVRGDSAAYFCASSPLGTGNHEQYFGPGTRLTVT.